Listed below are T cell receptor beta chains from one sample, sequenced in a study of blood T cell repertoires in COVID-19. The repertoire was sequenced with immunoSEQ multiplex PCR; TCRdb's copy has only in-frame clones and lacks some. This table has roughly 150,000 clones, over 60% appearing once. The sequenced material came from peripheral blood. These receptors were taken from a woman older than 75 with acute or convalescent COVID-19. Each CDR3 is given with its conserved first and last residue. Each record gives: V gene, D gene, clone size, J gene, CDR3 DNA, CDR3 protein. The D gene is left open where the match is weak. The size of a clone is reported for some rows only, either as once, few or many, or as a class for expanded clones.

TRBV27	TRBD1	-	TRBJ1-1	TGTGCCAGCAGTTCCTCTAATCACCACAGGGGGAGTGGGTCTGAAGCTTTCTTT	CASSSSNHHRGSGSEAFF
TRBV15	-	-	TRBJ2-7	TGTGCCACCAGCAGAGATCGCCAGGGGAGCTACGAGCAGTACTTC	CATSRDRQGSYEQYF
TRBV6-2/TRBV6-3	-	-	TRBJ2-4	TGTGCCATCACCCCGGTACAGAGCCTAGCCAAAAACATTCAGTACTTC	CAITPVQSLAKNIQYF
TRBV7-8	-	-	TRBJ1-3	TGTGCCAGCAGCTTACTCTCAGGGGAAACTGGAAACACCATATATTTT	CASSLLSGETGNTIYF
TRBV12-3/TRBV12-4	TRBD1	few	TRBJ1-1	TGTGCCAGCACTTTGGGACAGACAAAAGCTTTCTTT	CASTLGQTKAFF
TRBV3-1/TRBV3-2	-	-	TRBJ2-7	TGTGCCAGCAGCCATCGTCAGGGGAGCGAGCAGTACTTC	CASSHRQGSEQYF
TRBV7-3	TRBD1	-	TRBJ1-2	TGTGCCAGCAGCTCGGGACAGGGAAGAGGCTACACCTTC	CASSSGQGRGYTF
TRBV18	TRBD1	once	TRBJ2-5	TGTGCCAGCTCCCCGCAGGGGGCTGAAGAGACCCAGTACTTC	CASSPQGAEETQYF
TRBV5-1	TRBD1	-	TRBJ1-3	TGCGCCAGCAGCTTGGTCGCAGGGGGGTTTGGAAACACCATATATTTT	CASSLVAGGFGNTIYF
TRBV7-8	TRBD2	-	TRBJ2-7	TGTGCCAGCAGCTTAGGACTAGCGGCCTACGAGCAGTACTTC	CASSLGLAAYEQYF
TRBV18	-	-	TRBJ1-1	TGTGCCAGCTCAGCTCGATTGCAGGACACTGAAGCTTTCTTT	CASSARLQDTEAFF
TRBV7-2	-	-	TRBJ2-5	TGTGCCAGCAGCTTAGTCGGGGGACCCCAGTACTTC	CASSLVGGPQYF
TRBV2	TRBD1	-	TRBJ1-5	TGTGCCAGCAGGACAGGGCCCAATCAGCCCCAGCATTTT	CASRTGPNQPQHF
TRBV29-1	TRBD1	-	TRBJ1-1	TGCAGCGTGCAGACAGGGGTAGTCACTGAAGCTTTCTTT	CSVQTGVVTEAFF
TRBV7-3	-	once	TRBJ2-2	TGTGCCAGCAGCTTAAGGGACATGACCGACACCGGGGAGCTGTTTTTT	CASSLRDMTDTGELFF
TRBV11-2	-	-	TRBJ2-7	TGTGCCAGCAGCCCCGGACAGAACCCACTCATAGGCAACTACGAGCAGTACTTC	CASSPGQNPLIGNYEQYF
TRBV18	-	-	TRBJ1-4	TGTGCCAGCTCCGGGACAAGGGGTAATGAAAAACTGTTTTTT	CASSGTRGNEKLFF
TRBV19	-	-	TRBJ2-7	TGTGCCAGTAGTATTATCCCCTTCAGCTCCTACGAGCAGTACTTC	CASSIIPFSSYEQYF
TRBV19	TRBD1	-	TRBJ2-2	TGTGCCAGTAGTACCGACAGGGGGACCGGGGAGCTGTTTTTT	CASSTDRGTGELFF
TRBV3-1/TRBV3-2	-	-	TRBJ2-7	TGTGCCAGCAGCCAAGGTACCAGTCCCTACGAGCAGTACTTC	CASSQGTSPYEQYF
TRBV6-5	TRBD2	few	TRBJ2-2	TGTGCCACCCTTGGGGGGGACACCGGGGAGCTGTTTTTT	CATLGGDTGELFF
TRBV27	TRBD2	-	TRBJ2-1	TGTGCCAGCAGTCCGGGGACTAGCAGTTACAATGAGCAGTTCTTC	CASSPGTSSYNEQFF
TRBV19	-	-	TRBJ2-1	TGTGCCAGTAGTATGGAGCGGGCCTACAATGAGCAGTTCTTC	CASSMERAYNEQFF
TRBV5-1	TRBD1	-	TRBJ1-2	TGCGCCAGCAGCCAAAGGACAGGGGTATCAGTTGGCTACACCTTC	CASSQRTGVSVGYTF